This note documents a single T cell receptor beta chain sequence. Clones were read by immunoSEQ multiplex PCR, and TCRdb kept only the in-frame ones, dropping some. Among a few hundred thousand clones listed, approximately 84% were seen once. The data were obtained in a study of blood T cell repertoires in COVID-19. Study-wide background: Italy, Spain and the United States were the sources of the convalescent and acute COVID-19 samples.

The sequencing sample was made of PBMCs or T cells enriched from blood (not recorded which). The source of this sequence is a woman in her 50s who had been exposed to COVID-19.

The CDR3 DNA sequence: TGTGCCAGCAGCCCCCCATCCGCGGAAAAACTGTTTTTT. Protein product: CASSPPSAEKLFF. The chain uses TRBV3-1 (or the pseudogene TRBV3-2) and TRBJ1-4; no firm D call. The CDR3 totals 13 residues. The V and J ends lost 4 bases and 8 bases respectively, with 11 bases between them. CDR1 is LGHDT, CDR2 YNNKEL, per germline (reference sequence).